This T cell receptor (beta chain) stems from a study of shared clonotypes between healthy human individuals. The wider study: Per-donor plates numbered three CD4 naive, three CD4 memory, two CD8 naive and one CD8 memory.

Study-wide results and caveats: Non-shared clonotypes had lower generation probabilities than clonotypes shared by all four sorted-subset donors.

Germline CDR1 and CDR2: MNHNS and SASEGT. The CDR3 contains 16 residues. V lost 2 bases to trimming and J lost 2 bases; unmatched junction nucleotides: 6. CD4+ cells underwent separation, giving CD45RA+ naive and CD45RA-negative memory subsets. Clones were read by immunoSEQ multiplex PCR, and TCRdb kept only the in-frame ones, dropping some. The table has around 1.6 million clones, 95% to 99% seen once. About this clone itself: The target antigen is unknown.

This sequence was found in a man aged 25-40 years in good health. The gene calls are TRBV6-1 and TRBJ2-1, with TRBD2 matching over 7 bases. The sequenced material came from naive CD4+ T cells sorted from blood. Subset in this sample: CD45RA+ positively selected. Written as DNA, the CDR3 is TGTGCCAGCAGTGAAACCTTAGCGGGCACCTACAATGAGCAGTTCTTC. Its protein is CASSETLAGTYNEQFF.